This entry describes one T cell receptor beta chain. Its antigen is unidentified. The data are from a study of post-analysis software for immune sequencing data. Across the study: Recorded disease courses covered relapsing-remitting, secondary progressive and progressive-relapsing multiple sclerosis. Some patients had no subtype annotation.

Regarding the study as a whole: TRBV5-6, TRBV5-1 and TRBV20-1 were among several TRBV segments more frequent in patients than controls. The study found significantly lower normalized Chao1 diversity in multiple sclerosis patients than in controls.

This CDR3 contains 14 residues. The junction had 5 bases not matched to a gene; V was cut back by 7 bases and J by 2 bases. Per germline, CDR1 SNHLY and CDR2 FYNNEI. Unique molecular identifiers featured in each of the TCR beta cDNA libraries. TCRdb recomputed calls from the PCR reads with MiXCR, one row per CDR3 protein. The sample lists a few hundred thousand distinct CDR3 sequences; 35% to 45% were seen once. The receptor comes from a girl aged 2-10 years with multiple sclerosis. The gene calls are TRBV2 and TRBJ2-1; 7 nucleotides line up with TRBD1. Sequenced sample: blood. CDR3 nucleotide sequence: TGTGCCAGCAACCGACAGGGTCCCTACAATGAGCAGTTCTTC. This sequence encodes CASNRQGPYNEQFF.